This entry lists 17 T cell receptor beta chains sequenced from one sample in a study of control samples from healthy donors and cancer patients. Assay: immunoSEQ multiplex PCR; the TCRdb copy retains only in-frame clones and omits some. Of under 15,000 clones in the sample, approximately 93% were seen once. Sequenced sample: PBMCs. Receptor source: a man between 70 and 80 years old with head and neck cancer.

The chain uses TRBV13 and TRBJ2-1, with 9 bases that match TRBD1. From germline, CDR1 is PRHDT and CDR2 FYEKMQ (reference sequence). The ends lost 3 bases at V and 6 bases at J; junction bases unmatched: 6. The CDR3 sequence is 15 residues long. DNA of the CDR3: TGTGCCAGCAGCTTTACAGGGGGCCCCCCCAATGAGCAGTTCTTC. Amino acid sequence: CASSFTGGPPNEQFF.

This rearrangement joins TRBV18 to TRBJ1-5, with 10 bases that match TRBD1. The trim removed 3 bases at V and 7 bases at J, leaving 9 bases unmatched. Germline V gene sequence: CDR1 KGHSH, CDR2 LQKENI. This CDR3 spans 16 amino acids. The chain's CDR3 is CASSPSGQGRGQPQHF. The CDR3 nucleotides read TGTGCCAGCTCACCCTCGGGACAGGGGAGGGGGCAGCCCCAGCATTTT.

This clone was picked up one time. This chain joins TRBV6-6 and TRBJ2-1; TRBD1 matches 7 bases. Germline CDR1 and CDR2: MNHNY and SVGAGI (reference sequence). This CDR3 is built from 18 residues. V shed 5 bases, J shed 4 bases, and the junction held 17 bases outside the gene matches. CDR3 in amino acids: CASSPRDSNLFFYNEQFF. The CDR3 DNA is TGTGCCAGCAGTCCCCGGGACAGTAATTTGTTTTTTTACAATGAGCAGTTCTTC.

The rearrangement uses TRBV7-9 and TRBJ2-1; tentatively, D is TRBD2 (6 bases). This CDR3 is 13 amino acids long. Trimming cost V 5 bases and J 12 bases, with 17 bases left between them. The germline CDR1 and CDR2 sequences are SEHNR and FQNEAQ (reference sequence). The CDR3 DNA follows: TGTGCCAGCAGCCTCGAGGGAGACGGGGGGCAGTTCTTC. Translated, it gives CASSLEGDGGQFF.

The table lists this clone with a count of one. The chain carries TRBV3-1 (or the pseudogene TRBV3-2) and TRBJ2-1; 16 bases are shared with TRBD2. The CDR3 extends over 18 amino acids. Losses at the gene ends were 3 bases for V and 7 bases for J; bases not matched to a gene: 9. Germline V gene lookup returns CDR1 LGHDT and CDR2 YNNKEL (reference sequence). In DNA, the CDR3 is TGTGCCAGCAGCCAGTGGGGACTAGCGGGGGGGCCCGGTAATGAGCAGTTCTTC. Its protein product is CASSQWGLAGGPGNEQFF.

This clone appeared a single time. The V gene is TRBV14, the J gene TRBJ2-5; D is tentatively TRBD1 or TRBD2 (6 bases each). The CDR3 runs 13 residues. V was clipped by 6 bases and J by 5 bases, with 13 bases between them. The germline gives CDR1 SGHDN, CDR2 FVKESK. The CDR3 here is CASRPTGRETQYF. The CDR3 nucleotides read TGTGCCAGCAGACCTACAGGGAGGGAGACCCAGTACTTC.

The V and J genes are TRBV6-5 and TRBJ2-7, with a possible D match to TRBD2 (6 bases). V gave up 0 bases and J gave up 0 bases, with 12 bases separating them. This CDR3 has 16 residues. CDR1 is MNHEY and CDR2 is SVGAGI in the germline V gene. DNA for the CDR3: TGTGCCAGCAGTTACTCGGGGGGATTCGGCTCCTACGAGCAGTACTTC. This codes for CASSYSGGFGSYEQYF.

The chain is built from TRBV11-2 and TRBJ2-7; D unresolved. With 1 base removed from V and 1 base from J, the gap between germline ends came to 14 bases. The germline V gene has CDR1 SGHAT and CDR2 FQNNGV. The CDR3 has 16 amino acids. CDR3 region: CASSLGRTLLSYEQYF. The CDR3 DNA reads as TGTGCCAGCAGCTTAGGCCGCACTCTCCTTTCCTACGAGCAGTACTTC.

CDR3 DNA: TGTGCCAGCAGTCCCGACAGGGGCTATGGCTACACCTTC. Residues: CASSPDRGYGYTF. The J gene is TRBJ1-2, the V gene TRBV12-3 or TRBV12-4; 8 nucleotides agree with TRBD1. With V trimmed by 5 bases and J by 4 bases, 3 bases remained unmatched. The CDR3 consists of 13 residues.

This clone appeared once. This chain joins TRBV28 and TRBJ2-1; TRBD2 might be the D (5 bases). Trimming stripped 2 bases from V and 4 bases from J, with 9 bases between. The germline V gene has CDR1 MDHEN and CDR2 SYDVKM. The CDR3 covers 14 residues. CDR3 nucleotides: TGTGCCAGCAGTTTAGCGGGCAAATACAATGAGCAGTTCTTC. It codes for CASSLAGKYNEQFF.

This clone was recorded only once. The chain recombines TRBV5-1 with TRBJ2-7; TRBD1 or TRBD2 may be the D gene (5 bases each). CDR1 is SGHRS, CDR2 YFSETQ, per germline. V was pared by 4 bases and J by 0 bases, with 17 bases between. CDR3 size: 16 residues. The CDR3 DNA sequence: TGCGCCAGCAGCACCGATCCGGGACGGCGCTCCTACGAGCAGTACTTC. Residues: CASSTDPGRRSYEQYF.

This chain joins TRBV19 and TRBJ2-1; 9 bases are a match to TRBD1. Germline CDR1 is LNHDA and CDR2 is SQIVND (reference sequence). Trimming at V came to 5 bases and at J to 5 bases, leaving 4 bases not matched to a gene. The CDR3 has 14 residues. The CDR3 sequence is CASSGQGNNNEQFF. The CDR3 DNA is TGTGCCAGTAGTGGACAGGGGAACAACAATGAGCAGTTCTTC.

This sequence joins TRBV19 and TRBJ1-2, with TRBD1 matching 8 bases. Germline V gene sequence: CDR1 LNHDA, CDR2 SQIVND (reference sequence). This CDR3 comprises 15 residues. V was pared by 4 bases and J by 8 bases, with 12 bases of the junction left unmatched. The CDR3: CASSTSGGRTLGYTF. DNA of the CDR3: TGTGCCAGTAGTACCTCAGGGGGCCGTACTCTAGGCTACACCTTC.

V and J are TRBV7-9 and TRBJ2-1; D is uncertain. Germline CDR1 is SEHNR and CDR2 is FQNEAQ (reference sequence). The CDR3 loop spans 14 amino acids. V lost 5 bases and J lost 1, with 9 bases in between. The CDR3 bases are TGTGCCAGCAGCGGAACCCCTTCCTACAATGAGCAGTTCTTC. The encoded protein is CASSGTPSYNEQFF. The full variable domain, with the rest looked up from reference TRBV7-9 and TRBJ2-1, is DTGVSQNPRHKITKRGQNVTFRCDPISEHNRLYWYRQTLGQGPEFLTYFQNEAQLEKSRLLSDRFSAERPKGSFSTLEIQRTEQGDSAMYLCASSGTPSYNEQFFGPGTRLTVL.

The rearrangement links TRBV28 to TRBJ1-5; D is possibly TRBD1 (5 bases). Germline loops: CDR1 MDHEN, CDR2 SYDVKM. The CDR3 loop spans 15 amino acids. V lost 3 bases to trimming and J lost 3 bases, with 12 bases between them. CDR3 DNA: TGTGCCAGCAGTTTGGTGCAGGGAAACAATCAGCCCCAGCATTTT. Translation gives CASSLVQGNNQPQHF.

This chain joins TRBV7-9 and TRBJ2-2; tentatively, D is TRBD1 (5 bases). The germline CDR1 and CDR2 sequences are SEHNR and FQNEAQ (reference sequence). Trimming removed 5 bases from V and 6 bases from J, with 16 bases in between. This CDR3 has 15 residues. The DNA of the CDR3 is TGTGCCAGCAGCCCTCTGCCAGGGTCGGCCGGGGAGCTGTTTTTT. It translates to CASSPLPGSAGELFF.

The genes are TRBV10-3 and TRBJ2-5; D is unclear. This CDR3 has 11 amino acids. The V end lost 3 bases, the J end lost 5 bases, and 4 bases lay between the germline ends. Germline V lookup: CDR1 ENHRY, CDR2 SYGVKD. Written as DNA, the CDR3 is TGTGCCATCAGTGATAGGGAGACCCAGTACTTC. Amino acids: CAISDRETQYF.